The 22 T cell receptor beta chains given below trace back to one sample, sequenced in a study of blood T cell repertoires in COVID-19. Profiling relied on immunoSEQ multiplex PCR, and the TCRdb table lists in-frame clones only, not all of them. Here the sample spans approximately 250,000 clones, about 88% being singletons. The sample was peripheral blood. The receptors come from a man between 25 and 39 years old with active or convalescent COVID-19.

This sequence joins TRBV5-5 and TRBJ2-7; 7 bases map to TRBD1. The CDR3 extends over 15 amino acids. The ends lost 3 bases at V and 2 bases at J; junction bases unmatched: 8. Germline V gene sequence: CDR1 SGHKS, CDR2 YYEKEE (reference sequence). Here the CDR3 reads CASSWGGQATYEQYF. The CDR3 DNA reads TGTGCCAGCAGCTGGGGCGGACAGGCGACCTACGAGCAGTACTTC.

The gene calls are TRBV2 and TRBJ1-3; TRBD1 aligns across 10 bases. Germline V lookup: CDR1 SNHLY, CDR2 FYNNEI. This CDR3 contains 14 residues. J gave up 4 bases and V 4 bases, and 1 base lay outside the gene matches. The CDR3 nucleotides read TGTGCCAGCAGTGGACAGGGGGCCGGAAACACCATATATTTT. The encoded protein is CASSGQGAGNTIYF.

The genes are TRBV6-1 and TRBJ1-4; 8 bases line up with TRBD1. The ends lost 2 bases at V and 3 bases at J; junction bases unmatched: 11. Germline CDR1 is MNHNS and CDR2 is SASEGT. The CDR3 spans 18 residues. The DNA for the CDR3 is TGTGCCAGCAGTGAATTCCGGCAGGGGGCGTCGGCTAATGAAAAACTGTTTTTT. Its protein is CASSEFRQGASANEKLFF.

The chain links TRBV19 to TRBJ2-3; D call uncertain. Trimming removed 6 bases from V and 4 bases from J, with 8 bases in between. Per the germline V gene, CDR1 is LNHDA and CDR2 is SQIVND (reference sequence). The CDR3 has 12 residues. Here the CDR3 DNA reads TGTGCCAGTAGCCCTGGCCCAGATACGCAGTATTTT. This codes for CASSPGPDTQYF.

This rearrangement joins TRBV19 to TRBJ1-1; D possibly corresponds to TRBD1 (5 bases). With 6 bases removed from V and 5 bases from J, the gap between germline ends came to 10 bases. The CDR3 is 12 amino acids. CDR1 LNHDA and CDR2 SQIVND come from the germline V gene (reference sequence). The CDR3 DNA is TGTGCCAGTAGCTTTGGGGCTACTGAAGCTTTCTTT. It is translated as CASSFGATEAFF.

The chain joins TRBV2 to TRBJ2-1; D is ambiguous. V was trimmed by 7 bases and J by 0 bases, leaving 10 bases between them. The V gene's germline CDR1 is SNHLY and CDR2 FYNNEI. CDR3 length: 14 residues. The CDR3 bases are TGTGCCAGCAATGCTCGTAGCTCCTACAATGAGCAGTTCTTC. Protein product: CASNARSSYNEQFF.

The chain is built from TRBV6-2 or TRBV6-3 and TRBJ2-1; TRBD2 aligns across 8 bases. This CDR3 spans 14 amino acids. V was clipped by 2 bases and J by 7 bases; unmatched bases: 4. In germline, CDR1 is MNHEY, CDR2 SVGEGT. CDR3 amino acids: CASSYAGGGNEQFF. The CDR3 nucleotides are TGTGCCAGCAGTTACGCGGGGGGTGGGAATGAGCAGTTCTTC.

This clone was observed a single time. This sequence joins TRBV30 and TRBJ2-7; a possible D gene is TRBD1 (6 bases). Germline assignment: CDR1 GTSNPN and CDR2 SVGIG (reference sequence). The CDR3 sequence is 11 residues long. V was cut by 1 base and J by 6 bases, with 7 bases left in between. The CDR3 DNA reads TGTGCCTGGAGTGCAGGGGTCGAGCAGTACTTC. It is translated as CAWSAGVEQYF.

V usage is TRBV6-1 and J usage is TRBJ1-6, with 9 bases fitting TRBD1. This CDR3 has 15 amino acids. Per germline, CDR1 MNHNS and CDR2 SASEGT. Losses at the gene ends were 3 bases for V and 9 bases for J; bases not matched to a gene: 6. CDR3 residues: CASSESGTGISPLHF. The CDR3, as DNA: TGTGCCAGCAGTGAGTCGGGGACAGGGATTTCACCCCTCCACTTT.

This sequence joins TRBV9 and TRBJ2-7, with TRBD1 identical over 9 bases. The CDR3 spans 14 residues. In germline, CDR1 is SGDLS, CDR2 YYNGEE. V lost 2 bases to trimming and J lost 6 bases; unmatched junction nucleotides: 6. The CDR3, as DNA: TGTGCCAGCAGCGTGGGGACAGGGCCCTTCGAGCAGTACTTC. It encodes CASSVGTGPFEQYF.

This sequence joins TRBV15 and TRBJ1-5; 11 nucleotides agree with TRBD1. The CDR3 runs 17 residues. The V segment lost 3 bases and the J segment 2 bases; nucleotides outside the gene matches: 6. The germline gives CDR1 LNHNV, CDR2 YYDKDF (reference sequence). DNA of the CDR3: TGTGCCACCAGCAGCGGACAGGGGGCGAATGGCAATCAGCCCCAGCATTTT. Amino acid sequence: CATSSGQGANGNQPQHF.

V and J are TRBV7-2 and TRBJ1-5; TRBD1 might be the D (5 bases). CDR3 length equals 14 residues. V was pared by 5 bases and J by 5 bases, with 13 bases between. Germline V CDR1 and CDR2: SGHTA, FQGNSA. CDR3 DNA: TGTGCCAGCAGCGGGGCAGAAGCCTATCAGCCCCAGCATTTT. It yields the protein CASSGAEAYQPQHF. The variable domain in full, completed from reference TRBV7-2 and TRBJ1-5, reads GAGVSQSPSNKVTEKGKDVELRCDPISGHTALYWYRQSLGQGLEFLIYFQGNSAPDKSGLPSDRFSAERTGGSVSTLTIQRTQQEDSAVYLCASSGAEAYQPQHFGDGTRLSIL.

The V and J genes are TRBV30 and TRBJ2-3; 10 bases agree with TRBD2. Per germline, CDR1 GTSNPN and CDR2 SVGIG (reference sequence). This CDR3 region has 20 residues. Trimming took 1 base from V and 9 from J; bases not matched to a gene: 25. The chain's CDR3 is CAWSGGRFRELAGNMFTQYF. The CDR3 region has the DNA TGTGCCTGGAGTGGGGGGCGTTTTAGGGAACTAGCGGGGAACATGTTCACGCAGTATTTT.

The chain couples TRBV7-9 to TRBJ2-5, with 8 bases aligning to TRBD2. The CDR3 extends over 23 amino acids. The J segment lost 3 bases and the V segment lost 5 bases, leaving 32 bases of the junction unmatched. Germline lookup yields CDR1 SEHNR and CDR2 FQNEAQ (reference sequence). CDR3: CASSTRRSGSGASGRFPKETQYF. The DNA for the CDR3 is TGTGCCAGCAGCACAAGACGCTCCGGATCGGGGGCTAGCGGGCGGTTCCCCAAAGAGACCCAGTACTTC.

The chain carries TRBV5-1 and TRBJ1-1; 9 bases are a match to TRBD1. Per germline, CDR1 SGHRS and CDR2 YFSETQ. The CDR3 has 13 amino acids. V lost 3 bases, J lost 6 bases, and 3 bases stayed unmatched. Here the CDR3 reads CASSWDRDAEAFF. CDR3 nucleotides: TGCGCCAGCAGCTGGGACAGGGACGCTGAAGCTTTCTTT.

J is TRBJ2-6 and V is TRBV7-6; 7 positions match TRBD1. Germline V gene sequence: CDR1 SGHVS, CDR2 FNYEAQ. J gave up 0 bases and V 5 bases, and 4 bases lay outside the gene matches. The CDR3 runs 16 residues. The CDR3 region has the DNA TGTGCCAGCAGCCGGACAGGCGGCTCTGGGGCCAACGTCCTGACTTTC. This translates into CASSRTGGSGANVLTF.

This rearrangement joins TRBV7-9 to TRBJ2-2; 8 bases agree with TRBD1. CDR1 is SEHNR, CDR2 FQNEAQ, per germline (reference sequence). The CDR3 runs 14 residues. The J segment lost 7 bases and the V segment lost 5 bases, leaving 6 bases of the junction unmatched. The CDR3 DNA sequence: TGTGCCAGCAGCCCGGGACAGGATAGCGGGGAGCTGTTTTTT. Translated: CASSPGQDSGELFF.

The rearrangement links TRBV4-1 to TRBJ1-1; 10 nucleotides match TRBD1. After removal of 1 base from V and 7 bases from J, the junction contained 0 bases not matched to a gene. The CDR3 consists of 13 residues. The germline CDR1 and CDR2 sequences are MGHRA and YSYEKL. The CDR3 nucleotides read TGCGCCAGCAGCCAAGGGACAGGGGGTGAAGCTTTCTTT. Amino acids: CASSQGTGGEAFF.

The chain has TRBV11-3 and TRBJ2-1; the D gene is possibly TRBD1 (6 bases). The length of the CDR3 is 15 residues. V was clipped by 4 bases and J by 3 bases, with 13 bases between them. Germline V lookup: CDR1 SGHNT, CDR2 YENEEA. This chain's CDR3 is CASSSTRDNYNEQFF. As DNA, the CDR3 is TGTGCCAGCAGCTCTACCCGGGACAACTACAATGAGCAGTTCTTC.

The V and J genes are TRBV5-1 and TRBJ1-3, with D possibly being TRBD1 (5 bases). The V end was cut by 7 bases, the J end by 0 bases, with 20 bases between. Germline V CDR1 and CDR2: SGHRS, YFSETQ. The CDR3 is 17 amino acids. CDR3 coding DNA: TGCGCCAGCCAGGACACAGGTACTTGGAGCTCTGGAAACACCATATATTTT. It encodes CASQDTGTWSSGNTIYF.

V usage is TRBV24-1 and J usage is TRBJ1-2, with D possibly being TRBD1 (5 bases). Trimming removed 4 bases from V and 5 bases from J, with 19 bases in between. The CDR3 sequence is 16 residues long. The germline CDR1 and CDR2 sequences are KGHDR and SFDVKD. This chain's CDR3 is CATSERGPDGGYGYTF. For the CDR3, the DNA is TGTGCCACCAGTGAGAGGGGCCCGGACGGGGGTTATGGCTACACCTTC.

The chain employs TRBV28 and TRBJ1-5; unclear D gene. CDR3 length equals 14 residues. Germline V gene sequence: CDR1 MDHEN, CDR2 SYDVKM. V was cut by 3 bases and J by 5 bases, with 11 bases left in between. The CDR3 DNA reads as TGTGCCAGCAGTTTGAATGACATTTATCAGCCCCAGCATTTT. It encodes CASSLNDIYQPQHF.